The table lists the clone carrying this TCR beta chain with a few counts. Participants were placed into cohorts based on the clinical history they reported. In Cohort 3, a recovered donor had either two negative PCRs, clearance, or symptom resolution. Only in-frame clones appear in the TCRdb table, and some are missing; sequencing was by immunoSEQ multiplex PCR. Of roughly 380,000 clones in the sample, around 87% were seen once. This sample was taken from a study of blood T cell repertoires in COVID-19. Background on the study: The study drew acute and convalescent COVID-19 samples from the United States, Italy and Spain. PBMCs, B-cell-depleted T cells, or T cells were the source of the cDNA or gDNA that made up the material.

Germline CDR1 ENHRY, CDR2 SYGVKD. The length of the CDR3 is 14 residues. The V end lost 0 bases, the J end lost 2 bases, and 7 bases lay between the germline ends. The TCR originated in a man aged 25-40 years who had recovered from COVID-19. The chain has TRBV10-3 and TRBJ1-2; the D is unclear. Sequencing used PBMCs or T cells enriched from blood (not recorded which). Written as DNA, the CDR3 is TGTGCCATCAGTGAGTCTACACTAAACTATGGCTACACCTTC. Translation gives CAISESTLNYGYTF.